The clone carrying this TCR beta chain was seen many times. Its specificity is not known. This sample is drawn from a study of T cell repertoires in cytomegalovirus infection. Study overall: Shared public TCR beta signatures pointed to both CMV infection and a matching HLA type.

Trimming took off 1 base at V and 6 bases at J, with 9 bases between the two ends. The CDR3 spans 13 residues. Germline V CDR1 and CDR2: SEHNR, FQNEAQ (reference sequence). TCRdb passed the reads through MiXCR, listing each CDR3 protein once. This sample yields fewer than 950,000 distinct CDR3 sequences, of which 32% are seen a single time; over 10% belongs to the top ten. This material consisted of cultured CD8+ T cells from PBMCs, taken from culture after CMV antigen stimulation. The TCR originated in a human donor in good health (CMV status not recorded). Some clones in this sample may be carry-over from other donors' samples. The chain is built from TRBV7-9 and TRBJ1-1; the D gene is possibly TRBD1 (6 bases). The CDR3 coding sequence is TGTGCCAGCAGCTTAGGGGACACCCCTGAAGCTTTCTTT. This codes for CASSLGDTPEAFF.